The 21 T cell receptor beta chains listed next were all sequenced from one sample in a study of cytomegalovirus exposure and HLA in healthy donors. PCR was performed using 60 Vbeta and 13 Jbeta primers. Here immunoSEQ multiplex PCR was the method, and the copy in TCRdb shows in-frame clones only, minus some. The sample gives around 120,000 clones, roughly 88% of which show up once; 2.7% is in the top ten. The sample comprised PBMCs. The source of these receptors is a man in his fifties or sixties in good health and CMV-seronegative.

CDR3 bases: TGTGCCAGCAGCGCGCGCGCGACTCCCCAAGAGACCCAGTACTTC. It specifies CASSARATPQETQYF. The chain carries TRBV9 and TRBJ2-5; D ambiguous. This CDR3 has 15 amino acids. V was cut by 3 bases and J by 1 base, with 13 bases left in between. The germline V gene encodes CDR1 SGDLS and CDR2 YYNGEE.

J is TRBJ1-1 and V is TRBV7-9; a possible D gene is TRBD1 (5 bases). V dropped 3 bases and J dropped 5 bases, with 16 bases sitting between them. CDR1 and CDR2 from the germline V gene are SEHNR and FQNEAQ (reference sequence). The CDR3 runs 15 residues. The CDR3, as DNA: TGTGCCAGCAGCTTTTGGGGGGAGGGTAGGACTGAAGCTTTCTTT. Its protein product is CASSFWGEGRTEAFF. Full variable domain (outside the CDR3, taken from reference TRBV7-9 and TRBJ1-1): DTGVSQNPRHKITKRGQNVTFRCDPISEHNRLYWYRQTLGQGPEFLTYFQNEAQLEKSRLLSDRFSAERPKGSFSTLEIQRTEQGDSAMYLCASSFWGEGRTEAFFGQGTRLTVV.

The chain has TRBV30 and TRBJ1-5; no clear D. The CDR3 is 14 residues long. From germline, CDR1 is GTSNPN and CDR2 SVGIG (reference sequence). Trimming left V 0 bases short and J 1 base short, with 7 bases between. The CDR3 region is CAWSVRGSNQPQHF. The CDR3, as DNA: TGTGCCTGGAGTGTACGGGGAAGCAATCAGCCCCAGCATTTT.

The table lists this clone with a few counts. The chain recombines TRBV2 with TRBJ2-3, with D perhaps TRBD1 (5 bases). Trimming took 2 bases from V and 5 from J, leaving 5 bases between them. This CDR3 comprises 12 residues. The germline V gene has CDR1 SNHLY and CDR2 FYNNEI. The CDR3 coding sequence is TGTGCCAGCAGTGAACAGGGAGATACGCAGTATTTT. Amino acids: CASSEQGDTQYF.

This clone has only one observation. The chain employs TRBV18 and TRBJ1-6, with D possibly matching TRBD1 (6 bases). The ends were cut back, 1 base at V and 4 bases at J, with 20 bases in the middle. The CDR3 runs 19 residues. CDR1 is KGHSH and CDR2 is LQKENI in the germline V gene. This CDR3 is CASSPRGQMGWGYNSPLHF. Written as DNA, the CDR3 is TGTGCCAGCTCACCACGAGGACAGATGGGTTGGGGGTATAATTCACCCCTCCACTTT.

The V call is TRBV4-2, the J call TRBJ1-2; 7 bases line up with TRBD1. The V gene's germline CDR1 is LGHNA and CDR2 YNFKEQ. The CDR3 has 16 residues. Trimming took 1 base from V and 3 from J; bases not matched to a gene: 8. The CDR3 bases are TGTGCCAGCAGCCAAGCTACTGGGGACAGCTACTATGGCTACACCTTC. Protein product: CASSQATGDSYYGYTF.

This chain links TRBV4-3 with TRBJ2-3, with 9 bases fitting TRBD1. The CDR3 is 16 residues long. CDR1 LGHNA and CDR2 YSLEER come from the germline V gene. Germline trimming cut 0 bases from V and 4 bases from J; bases unmatched to any gene: 5. CDR3 residues: CASSQDGTGGPDTQYF. CDR3 DNA sequence: TGCGCCAGCAGCCAAGACGGAACAGGGGGCCCAGATACGCAGTATTTT.

This sequence joins TRBV5-1 and TRBJ1-2; tentative D call: TRBD1 (5 bases). The germline CDR1 and CDR2 sequences are SGHRS and YFSETQ. V lost 3 bases to trimming and J lost 6 bases, with 15 bases between them. This CDR3 is built from 14 residues. The CDR3 DNA reads as TGCGCCAGCAGCTCAGTCGGGGGGAGCAATGGCTACACCTTC. Its protein is CASSSVGGSNGYTF.

The chain joins TRBV12-5 to TRBJ1-2; 12 bases map to TRBD1. CDR1 is LGHNT and CDR2 is FRNRAP in the germline V gene. After removal of 1 base from V and 4 bases from J, the junction contained 13 bases not matched to a gene. The CDR3 loop spans 19 amino acids. CDR3 DNA sequence: TGTGCTAGTGGTTTGGATTGGGGTGGGACAGGGGGCAGGGCCTATGGCTACACCTTC. It codes for CASGLDWGGTGGRAYGYTF.

V and J are TRBV4-1 and TRBJ2-1, with 13 nucleotides matching TRBD2. Germline CDR1 MGHRA, CDR2 YSYEKL. This CDR3 is 16 amino acids long. V was clipped by 2 bases and J by 6 bases; unmatched bases: 4. The CDR3 coding sequence is TGCGCCAGCAGCCAATCAACTAGCGGGGGGGCCAATGAGCAGTTCTTC. Its translation: CASSQSTSGGANEQFF.

CDR3 DNA: TGTGCCAGCAGCCCTGGCGGGGATGGCTACACCTTC. This translates into CASSPGGDGYTF. The chain combines TRBV14 with TRBJ1-2; no clear D gene. The CDR3 has 12 residues. V was clipped by 4 bases and J by 6 bases, with 9 bases between them. In germline, CDR1 is SGHDN, CDR2 FVKESK.

This clone came up a few times. The chain employs TRBV19 and TRBJ2-1, with 9 bases aligning to TRBD1. V lost 10 bases, J lost 7 bases, and 11 bases stayed unmatched. The CDR3 contains 14 residues. Germline loops: CDR1 LNHDA, CDR2 SQIVND (reference sequence). This chain's CDR3 is CATLGQGMNNEQFF. In DNA form, the CDR3 reads TGTGCCACCCTGGGACAGGGAATGAATAATGAGCAGTTCTTC. Together with reference TRBV19 and TRBJ2-1, the CDR3 gives the full variable domain: DGGITQSPKYLFRKEGQNVTLSCEQNLNHDAMYWYRQDPGQGLRLIYYSQIVNDFQKGDIAEGYSVSREKKESFPLTVTSAQKNPTAFYLCATLGQGMNNEQFFGPGTRLTVL.

This clone turned up a few times. The chain combines TRBV2 with TRBJ2-7, with D possibly TRBD1 on 6 matching bases. The CDR3 length is 14 residues. Trimming took 6 bases from V and 2 from J, leaving 14 bases between them. Germline-derived CDR1 and CDR2 are SNHLY and FYNNEI. DNA for the CDR3: TGTGCCAGCAGATTCCCCGGGACAACCTACGAGCAGTACTTC. It is translated as CASRFPGTTYEQYF.

V and J are TRBV12-5 and TRBJ1-5, with 11 bases identical to TRBD1. The CDR3 spans 16 residues. The V gene end was trimmed by 4 bases and the J gene end by 0 bases; junction bases not matched to a gene: 2. The V gene's germline CDR1 is LGHNT and CDR2 FRNRAP. In DNA, the CDR3 is TGTGCTAGTGGTTCGGGACAGGGGGATAGCAATCAGCCCCAGCATTTT. Translated: CASGSGQGDSNQPQHF.

This clone was found once. The chain recombines TRBV19 with TRBJ1-5; 7 bases align to TRBD1. CDR1 is LNHDA and CDR2 is SQIVND in the germline V gene (reference sequence). J lost 7 bases, V lost 5 bases, and 8 bases had no gene match. CDR3 length equals 14 residues. The CDR3 here is CASSPQGVGQPQHF. Written as DNA, the CDR3 is TGTGCCAGTAGTCCCCAGGGGGTAGGGCAGCCCCAGCATTTT.

The chain employs TRBV4-1 and TRBJ2-2; TRBD2 matches 10 bases. After removal of 4 bases from V and 5 bases from J, the junction contained 25 bases not matched to a gene. The germline gives CDR1 MGHRA, CDR2 YSYEKL. The CDR3 has 22 amino acids. CDR3 loop: CASSPPGVRGGLAGVPTGELFF. The CDR3 DNA is TGCGCCAGCAGCCCCCCCGGAGTCAGGGGTGGGCTAGCGGGGGTTCCAACCGGGGAGCTGTTTTTT.

The chain is built from TRBV6-5 and TRBJ2-5; TRBD2 agrees at 8 bases. This CDR3 has 16 amino acids. The trim removed 2 bases at V and 1 base at J, leaving 6 bases unmatched. The V gene's germline CDR1 is MNHEY and CDR2 SVGAGI. The CDR3 reads CASSYEAGEPQETQYF. The CDR3 DNA reads as TGTGCCAGCAGTTACGAAGCGGGGGAACCCCAAGAGACCCAGTACTTC.

The chain combines TRBV14 with TRBJ2-3; TRBD1 aligns across 7 bases. The CDR3 covers 16 residues. Germline V gene sequence: CDR1 SGHDN, CDR2 FVKESK. V was clipped by 1 base and J by 3 bases; unmatched bases: 7. The CDR3 nucleotides are TGTGCCAGCAGCCAAGGGACAGGTTCTGTGACAGATACGCAGTATTTT. Its translation is CASSQGTGSVTDTQYF.

The chain joins TRBV5-8 to TRBJ1-4; tentatively, D is TRBD1 (6 bases). The germline V and J ends were trimmed by 0 bases and 5 bases, with 14 bases remaining between them. The CDR3 sequence is 16 residues long. The V gene's germline CDR1 is SGHTS and CDR2 YDEGEE. CDR3 coding DNA: TGTGCCAGCAGCTTGGATACAGGGTTTGTGAATGAAAAACTGTTTTTT. Translating it yields CASSLDTGFVNEKLFF.

The gene calls are TRBV15 and TRBJ1-1; a possible D gene is TRBD1 (6 bases). Looked up from germline, CDR1 is LNHNV and CDR2 is YYDKDF (reference sequence). This CDR3 comprises 16 residues. V lost 0 bases, J lost 6 bases, and 17 bases lay in between. In DNA form, the CDR3 reads TGTGCCACCAGCAGAGATTTTTGGACAGCAAACGCTGAAGCTTTCTTT. Protein sequence: CATSRDFWTANAEAFF.

This clone was seen just once. The J gene is TRBJ2-1, the V gene TRBV6-1, with D possibly being TRBD2 (7 bases). V was cut by 6 bases and J by 7 bases, with 13 bases left in between. Germline V gives CDR1 MNHNS, CDR2 SASEGT. This CDR3 has 13 amino acids. The CDR3 sequence is CASRGGAGNEQFF. In DNA, the CDR3 is TGTGCCAGCAGAGGGGGGGCTGGGAATGAGCAGTTCTTC.